Listed here are 30 T cell receptor beta chains from one sample, sequenced in a study of cytomegalovirus exposure and HLA in healthy donors. TCRdb keeps only in-frame clones here, not all; method: immunoSEQ multiplex PCR. The sample lists approximately 300,000 clones, about nine tenths occurring once. The sequenced sample consisted of PBMCs. All receptors come from a woman in her 30s in good health and CMV-seropositive.

CDR3 bases: TGCGCCAGCAGCGCCGGGACAGGGCTTTCCTACGAGCAGTACTTC. Amino acid sequence: CASSAGTGLSYEQYF. The chain combines TRBV5-1 with TRBJ2-7; 9 bases align to TRBD1. V gave up 4 bases and J gave up 1 base; unmatched junction bases: 6. Germline V lookup: CDR1 SGHRS, CDR2 YFSETQ. This CDR3 has 15 amino acids.

V gene TRBV27 combines with J gene TRBJ2-7, with D perhaps given as TRBD1 or TRBD2 (5 bases each). Germline CDR1 is MNHEY and CDR2 is SMNVEV (reference sequence). The germline V and J ends were trimmed by 0 bases and 10 bases, with 13 bases remaining between them. This CDR3 is 13 amino acids long. The CDR3 region is CASSLSKSRDQYF. The CDR3 DNA reads TGTGCCAGCAGTTTATCGAAAAGCAGGGACCAGTACTTC.

This chain joins TRBV7-8 and TRBJ1-5; D gene ambiguous. This CDR3 contains 15 residues. The V and J ends lost 2 bases and 3 bases respectively, with 11 bases between them. CDR1 and CDR2 from the germline V gene are SGHVS and FQNEAQ. As DNA, the CDR3 is TGTGCCAGCAGCTTAAGGTTACACATCAATCAGCCCCAGCATTTT. Residues: CASSLRLHINQPQHF.

This clone was observed a handful of times. The chain has TRBV14 and TRBJ1-2, with D possibly being TRBD1 (5 bases). Per the germline V gene, CDR1 is SGHDN and CDR2 is FVKESK. Trimming stripped 0 bases from V and 4 bases from J, with 12 bases between. This CDR3 region has 15 residues. The CDR3 here is CASSQDFNRPYGYTF. CDR3 coding DNA: TGTGCCAGCAGCCAAGATTTTAACAGGCCCTATGGCTACACCTTC.

The chain couples TRBV5-1 to TRBJ1-1; TRBD1 is a possible D gene (5 bases). CDR1 SGHRS and CDR2 YFSETQ come from the germline V gene. Trimming shortened V by 0 bases and J by 1 base, and 13 bases separated the two germline ends. This CDR3 is 16 amino acids long. Here the CDR3 reads CASSLVGGVPNTEAFF. As DNA, the CDR3 is TGCGCCAGCAGCTTGGTAGGAGGGGTCCCGAACACTGAAGCTTTCTTT. The whole variable domain, filled in from reference TRBV5-1 and TRBJ1-1, reads KAGVTQTPRYLIKTRGQQVTLSCSPISGHRSVSWYQQTPGQGLQFLFEYFSETQRNKGNFPGRFSGRQFSNSRSEMNVSTLELGDSALYLCASSLVGGVPNTEAFFGQGTRLTVV.

The J gene is TRBJ2-7, the V gene TRBV6-5; no definite D call. Germline CDR1 MNHEY, CDR2 SVGAGI. The CDR3 covers 14 residues. Trimming shortened V by 4 bases and J by 2 bases, and 12 bases separated the two germline ends. The CDR3 DNA sequence: TGTGCCAGCAGTTCATCCGTCGGAGCCTACGAGCAGTACTTC. The encoded protein is CASSSSVGAYEQYF.

V is TRBV5-4 and J is TRBJ1-1, with TRBD1 as a possible D gene (5 bases). The CDR3 runs to 13 residues. Trimming shortened V by 3 bases and J by 4 bases, and 10 bases separated the two germline ends. Germline CDR1 and CDR2: SGHNT and YYREEE (reference sequence). The CDR3 sequence is CASSYSGSTEAFF. In DNA form, the CDR3 reads TGTGCCAGCAGCTACTCAGGGAGCACTGAAGCTTTCTTT.

This clone was seen repeatedly, ten times or more. V usage is TRBV9 and J usage is TRBJ2-5; 8 bases line up with TRBD1. CDR1 is SGDLS and CDR2 is YYNGEE in the germline V gene. This CDR3 has 15 residues. The V gene end was trimmed by 0 bases and the J gene end by 4 bases; junction bases not matched to a gene: 5. The DNA for the CDR3 is TGTGCCAGCAGCGTAGACGGACAGGGTAGAGAGACCCAGTACTTC. Protein sequence: CASSVDGQGRETQYF.

The chain joins TRBV5-4 to TRBJ2-2; the D gene is possibly TRBD1 (5 bases). Between the trimmed V and J ends, which lost 2 bases and 1 base, there was a span of 9 bases. This CDR3 is 15 amino acids long. CDR1 SGHNT and CDR2 YYREEE come from the germline V gene (reference sequence). CDR3 protein: CASSFIQGNTGELFF. The CDR3 DNA follows: TGTGCCAGCAGCTTTATTCAGGGGAACACCGGGGAGCTGTTTTTT.

The V call is TRBV5-4, the J call TRBJ2-1; 8 bases map to TRBD2. The CDR3 spans 16 residues. The V and J ends lost 0 bases and 0 bases, in that order; junction bases with no gene match: 2. CDR1 is SGHNT and CDR2 is YYREEE in the germline V gene (reference sequence). The CDR3 loop reads CASSLGSGSSYNEQFF. For the CDR3, the DNA is TGTGCCAGCAGCTTGGGGAGCGGGAGCTCCTACAATGAGCAGTTCTTC.

The genes are TRBV27 and TRBJ2-7; TRBD2 matches 11 bases. Per the germline V gene, CDR1 is MNHEY and CDR2 is SMNVEV (reference sequence). After removal of 4 bases from V and 4 bases from J, the junction contained 9 bases not matched to a gene. The CDR3 spans 16 residues. The CDR3 loop reads CASSSPGTSGEYEQYF. In DNA, the CDR3 is TGTGCCAGCAGTTCTCCCGGGACTAGCGGAGAATACGAGCAGTACTTC.

V usage is TRBV7-2 and J usage is TRBJ2-7; 9 positions agree with TRBD2. The CDR3 contains 16 residues. The ends lost 3 bases at V and 2 bases at J; junction bases unmatched: 8. Germline values: CDR1 SGHTA, CDR2 FQGNSA. The CDR3 nucleotides read TGTGCCAGCAGCTTGATACTAGCGGGTGACCCCTACGAGCAGTACTTC. Translating gives CASSLILAGDPYEQYF. Together with reference TRBV7-2 and TRBJ2-7, the CDR3 gives the full variable domain: GAGVSQSPSNKVTEKGKDVELRCDPISGHTALYWYRQSLGQGLEFLIYFQGNSAPDKSGLPSDRFSAERTGGSVSTLTIQRTQQEDSAVYLCASSLILAGDPYEQYFGPGTRLTVT.

The chain combines TRBV5-6 with TRBJ2-7, with 8 positions matching TRBD1. V dropped 1 base and J dropped 3; count of bases not matched to a gene: 3. The CDR3 is made up of 14 amino acids. Germline assignment: CDR1 SGHDT and CDR2 YYEEEE. The CDR3 loop reads CASSLTGGRYEQYF. The CDR3 DNA reads TGTGCCAGCAGCTTGACAGGGGGTCGCTACGAGCAGTACTTC.

This clone occurred once. The chain uses TRBV5-1 and TRBJ2-5, with D perhaps TRBD1 (6 bases). Trimming pared 2 bases from V and 5 bases from J, leaving 10 bases between. The CDR3 is made up of 13 amino acids. The germline V gene encodes CDR1 SGHRS and CDR2 YFSETQ. CDR3 DNA sequence: TGCGCCAGCAGCTTTGGGGGCTGGGAGACCCAGTACTTC. Encoded protein: CASSFGGWETQYF.

The chain has TRBV7-8 and TRBJ1-5; tentative D call: TRBD1 (6 bases). The germline CDR1 and CDR2 sequences are SGHVS and FQNEAQ. V lost 5 bases and J lost 6, with 14 bases in between. The length of the CDR3 is 14 residues. The CDR3 bases are TGTGCCAGCAGCCCGAGCAGGGGAGGTCAGCCCCAGCATTTT. It encodes CASSPSRGGQPQHF.

This chain connects TRBV28 to TRBJ1-6, with D possibly matching TRBD1 (6 bases). Per the germline V gene, CDR1 is MDHEN and CDR2 is SYDVKM. The CDR3 consists of 15 residues. V was shortened by 6 bases and J by 6 bases, with 15 bases between the two germline ends. This CDR3 is CASRPLAGANSPLHF. The CDR3 region has the DNA TGTGCCAGCAGGCCCTTGGCAGGGGCTAATTCACCCCTCCACTTT.

The V gene is TRBV28, the J gene TRBJ1-4, with D tentatively TRBD1 (5 bases). The ends were cut back, 4 bases at V and 0 bases at J, with 12 bases in the middle. The germline V gene encodes CDR1 MDHEN and CDR2 SYDVKM. The CDR3 consists of 16 residues. The CDR3 sequence: CASSYSPGPTNEKLFF. In DNA form, the CDR3 reads TGTGCCAGCAGTTATTCCCCGGGGCCAACTAATGAAAAACTGTTTTTT.

V usage is TRBV4-3 and J usage is TRBJ2-5, with 7 bases matching TRBD1. V shed 4 bases and J 0 bases; nucleotides not matched to a gene: 2. Germline-derived CDR1 and CDR2 are LGHNA and YSLEER. This CDR3 spans 14 amino acids. This CDR3 is CASSRDRDQETQYF. The DNA of the CDR3 is TGCGCCAGCAGCCGTGACAGGGACCAAGAGACCCAGTACTTC.

The gene calls are TRBV7-9 and TRBJ2-7; 8 bases agree with TRBD1. V was clipped by 5 bases and J by 5 bases; unmatched bases: 11. Germline V CDR1 and CDR2: SEHNR, FQNEAQ (reference sequence). This CDR3 is 15 amino acids long. The CDR3 reads CASSPGQGLVDEQYF. CDR3 DNA: TGTGCCAGCAGCCCAGGACAGGGTCTAGTCGACGAGCAGTACTTC.

V gene TRBV5-6 combines with J gene TRBJ2-4; TRBD2 might be the D (6 bases). The CDR3 runs 17 residues. Germline CDR1 and CDR2: SGHDT and YYEEEE. Trimming shortened V by 0 bases and J by 1 base, and 14 bases separated the two germline ends. CDR3 DNA: TGTGCCAGCAGCTTGGCCGGAGAGGGGAGGGCCAAAAACATTCAGTACTTC. The encoded protein is CASSLAGEGRAKNIQYF.

The chain combines TRBV5-1 with TRBJ2-7; 13 nucleotides match TRBD2. The CDR3 runs 16 residues. CDR1 and CDR2 (germline): SGHRS, YFSETQ. Trimming cost V 2 bases and J 3 bases; bases outside gene matches: 5. The DNA of the CDR3 is TGCGCCAGCAGCTTAAAGACTAGCGGGGGGAACTACGAGCAGTACTTC. This translates into CASSLKTSGGNYEQYF. The full variable domain, its missing parts supplied by reference TRBV5-1 and TRBJ2-7, is KAGVTQTPRYLIKTRGQQVTLSCSPISGHRSVSWYQQTPGQGLQFLFEYFSETQRNKGNFPGRFSGRQFSNSRSEMNVSTLELGDSALYLCASSLKTSGGNYEQYFGPGTRLTVT.

This sequence joins TRBV27 and TRBJ2-7; a possible D gene is TRBD2 (6 bases). The V gene lost 3 bases and the J gene lost 3 bases, with 15 bases spanning the gap. The CDR3 runs 15 residues. Germline V gene data show CDR1 as MNHEY and CDR2 as SMNVEV (reference sequence). The CDR3: CASSFFGTSIYEQYF. The CDR3 region has the DNA TGTGCCAGCAGTTTTTTCGGGACTTCTATCTACGAGCAGTACTTC.

This clone appeared a few times. V is TRBV11-3 and J is TRBJ2-5; D is perhaps TRBD1 (6 bases). The CDR3 is 13 residues long. V was pared by 5 bases and J by 2 bases, with 9 bases between. Germline CDR1 SGHNT, CDR2 YENEEA. Written as DNA, the CDR3 is TGTGCCAGCAGCCAGGGGCAGCAAGAGACCCAGTACTTC. It yields the protein CASSQGQQETQYF. Full variable domain (missing parts from reference TRBV11-3 and TRBJ2-5): EAGVVQSPRYKIIEKKQPVAFWCNPISGHNTLYWYLQNLGQGPELLIRYENEEAVDDSQLPKDRFSAERLKGVDSTLKIQPAELGDSAVYLCASSQGQQETQYFGPGTRLLVL.

A remark on this clone: Distinct nucleotide sequences in the sample also encode this CDR3. The chain combines TRBV7-9 with TRBJ1-1, with D perhaps TRBD1 (5 bases). Germline lookup yields CDR1 SEHNR and CDR2 FQNEAQ (reference sequence). The CDR3 consists of 14 residues. V gave up 1 base and J gave up 1 base, with 7 bases separating them. CDR3 amino acids: CASSLGQGNTEAFF. CDR3 sequence (DNA): TGTGCCAGCAGCTTAGGGCAGGGGAACACTGAAGCTTTCTTT.

This clone was detected only once. The rearrangement joins TRBV30 to TRBJ2-1; D tentatively fits TRBD1 or TRBD2 (5 bases each). The CDR3 sequence is 16 residues long. From germline, CDR1 is GTSNPN and CDR2 SVGIG (reference sequence). The V and J ends lost 2 bases and 4 bases respectively, with 18 bases between them. The CDR3 loop is CAWSPSGTKIYNEQFF. CDR3 in DNA: TGTGCCTGGAGTCCTTCCGGGACCAAGATTTACAATGAGCAGTTCTTC.

This clone was found once. The chain combines TRBV15 with TRBJ2-7; 7 nucleotides align to TRBD1. With V trimmed by 0 bases and J by 3 bases, 5 bases remained unmatched. This CDR3 has 15 residues. Germline V CDR1 and CDR2: LNHNV, YYDKDF (reference sequence). The DNA for the CDR3 is TGTGCCACCAGCAGAGATCGGGCAGGGGGCTACGAGCAGTACTTC. It translates to CATSRDRAGGYEQYF. Using reference TRBV15 and TRBJ2-7 for the parts outside the CDR3, the full variable domain is DAMVIQNPRYQVTQFGKPVTLSCSQTLNHNVMYWYQQKSSQAPKLLFHYYDKDFNNEADTPDNFQSRRPNTSFCFLDIRSPGLGDTAMYLCATSRDRAGGYEQYFGPGTRLTVT.

V is TRBV18 and J is TRBJ2-1; D possibly corresponds to TRBD2 (5 bases). This CDR3 is 15 amino acids long. CDR1 is KGHSH and CDR2 is LQKENI in the germline V gene. With 6 bases removed from V and 4 bases from J, the gap between germline ends came to 16 bases. The CDR3 reads CASSGLTGHYNEQFF. As DNA, the CDR3 is TGTGCCAGCTCCGGACTCACCGGGCATTACAATGAGCAGTTCTTC.

This chain uses TRBV30 with TRBJ1-1; TRBD1 might be the D (6 bases). Trimming cost V 3 bases and J 3 bases, with 8 bases left between them. This CDR3 is built from 12 residues. Per the germline V gene, CDR1 is GTSNPN and CDR2 is SVGIG (reference sequence). CDR3 region: CAWSYRDTEAFF. The CDR3 nucleotides are TGTGCCTGGAGCTACAGGGACACTGAAGCTTTCTTT. Complete variable domain (other parts from reference TRBV30 and TRBJ1-1): SQTIHQWPATLVQPVGSPLSLECTVEGTSNPNLYWYRQAAGRGLQLLFYSVGIGQISSEVPQNLSASRPQDRQFILSSKKLLLSDSGFYLCAWSYRDTEAFFGQGTRLTVV.

The chain recombines TRBV7-6 with TRBJ2-3; D remains ambiguous. The germline gives CDR1 SGHVS, CDR2 FNYEAQ. V lost 4 bases and J lost 2, with 4 bases in between. This CDR3 region has 12 residues. The CDR3 nucleotides read TGTGCCAGCAGCTCGAACACAGATACGCAGTATTTT. Amino acid sequence: CASSSNTDTQYF.

The genes are TRBV28 and TRBJ2-1, with D perhaps matching TRBD1 (5 bases). Germline V gives CDR1 MDHEN, CDR2 SYDVKM. Deletions cut 4 bases from V and 7 bases from J, with 5 bases between. The CDR3 runs to 11 residues. The CDR3 region has the DNA TGTGCCAGCAGTTCAGGGAATGAGCAGTTCTTC. As protein: CASSSGNEQFF.